This TCR beta chain was sequenced for a study of T cell responses to AZD1222 COVID-19 vaccine. Assay: immunoSEQ multiplex PCR; the TCRdb copy retains only in-frame clones and omits some. The sample carries about 150,000 clones, about 85% recorded once. This clone was detected only a few times. This sequence originates from an adult who had recovered from COVID-19. The sequences come from peripheral blood, collected after recovery from COVID-19.

The CDR3 region has the DNA TGTGCCAGCTCACCACTTAATCAGGAAAAAGAAAAACTGTTTTTT. Amino acids: CASSPLNQEKEKLFF. The V and J genes are TRBV18 and TRBJ1-4; D uncertain. The CDR3 length is 15 residues. Per the germline V gene, CDR1 is KGHSH and CDR2 is LQKENI. V was cut by 1 base and J by 8 bases, with 14 bases left in between.